These 14 T cell receptor beta chains share one sample of origin, sequenced in a study of identifying expanded T cells in peripheral blood. Using immunoSEQ multiplex PCR, the repertoire was profiled, and TCRdb retains in-frame clones only, with some absent. Among approximately 120,000 clones listed, about 88% were seen once. Specimen: blood. These receptor sequences come from a person between 18 and 75 years old in good health.

The chain is built from TRBV9 and TRBJ1-2; D is possibly TRBD1 (6 bases). CDR1 is SGDLS and CDR2 is YYNGEE in the germline V gene. Trimming removed 0 bases from V and 2 bases from J, with 8 bases in between. The CDR3 loop spans 14 amino acids. The CDR3 DNA sequence: TGTGCCAGCAGCGTAGGTCAGGGGAACTATGGCTACACCTTC. Translating it yields CASSVGQGNYGYTF.

This chain uses TRBV18 with TRBJ2-5; 7 bases are a match to TRBD1. The CDR3 spans 15 residues. V shed 3 bases, J shed 2 bases, and the junction held 6 bases outside the gene matches. Germline CDR1 reads KGHSH; CDR2 reads LQKENI. The CDR3 DNA sequence: TGTGCCAGCTCACCTCAATTACAGGGGCAAGAGACCCAGTACTTC. Translating gives CASSPQLQGQETQYF.

DNA for the CDR3: TGTGCCAGCTCACCTGAAAGGGCATGGACTGAAGCTTTCTTT. As protein: CASSPERAWTEAFF. The V gene is TRBV18, the J gene TRBJ1-1; D not resolved. Per germline, CDR1 KGHSH and CDR2 LQKENI. The CDR3 covers 14 residues. Between the trimmed V and J ends, which lost 3 bases and 5 bases, there was a span of 13 bases.

V is TRBV7-2 and J is TRBJ1-5, with TRBD1 matching 7 bases. The ends lost 1 base at V and 4 bases at J; junction bases unmatched: 7. The CDR3 runs 16 residues. The V gene's germline CDR1 is SGHTA and CDR2 FQGNSA. The CDR3 DNA sequence: TGTGCCAGCAGCTTAGGAGACAGGGTTGGAAATCAGCCCCAGCATTTT. Translated, it gives CASSLGDRVGNQPQHF.

The chain is built from TRBV19 and TRBJ2-7; 7 bases match TRBD1. The CDR3 sequence is 14 residues long. Losses at the gene ends were 4 bases for V and 2 bases for J; bases not matched to a gene: 5. Looked up from germline, CDR1 is LNHDA and CDR2 is SQIVND (reference sequence). CDR3 in DNA: TGTGCCAGTAGTACCCCGGGACAGACCTACGAGCAGTACTTC. This codes for CASSTPGQTYEQYF.

The chain links TRBV5-4 to TRBJ2-5; possibly TRBD1 for D (6 bases). There are 16 residues in the CDR3. V dropped 4 bases and J dropped 5 bases, with 21 bases sitting between them. The V gene's germline CDR1 is SGHNT and CDR2 YYREEE (reference sequence). Written as DNA, the CDR3 is TGTGCCAGCAGCAACCTGAGGACCCTGCAGGGGGAGACCCAGTACTTC. This translates into CASSNLRTLQGETQYF. The full variable domain, its missing parts supplied by reference TRBV5-4 and TRBJ2-5, is ETGVTQSPTHLIKTRGQQVTLRCSSQSGHNTVSWYQQALGQGPQFIFQYYREEENGRGNFPPRFSGLQFPNYSSELNVNALELDDSALYLCASSNLRTLQGETQYFGPGTRLLVL.

In this sample, this clone turned up once. The chain couples TRBV7-3 to TRBJ2-1; maybe TRBD2 (6 bases). The V end lost 1 base, the J end lost 5 bases, and 12 bases lay between the germline ends. CDR3 length: 15 residues. CDR1 is SGHTA, CDR2 FQGTGA, per germline. CDR3 coding DNA: TGTGCCAGCAGCTTAAATGGGAGGATACACAATGAGCAGTTCTTC. Encoded protein: CASSLNGRIHNEQFF.

This chain links TRBV7-3 with TRBJ1-2, with 7 bases matching TRBD1. The CDR3 covers 15 residues. With 5 bases clipped from V and 4 bases from J, the junction kept 10 bases outside the gene matches. CDR1 SGHTA and CDR2 FQGTGA come from the germline V gene. CDR3 nucleotide sequence: TGTGCCAGCAGCATAAACAGGGGTACGGGCTATGGCTACACCTTC. Protein sequence: CASSINRGTGYGYTF.

This clone was seen only once. The chain links TRBV19 to TRBJ1-4; D gene uncertain. The length of the CDR3 is 14 residues. The V end was cut by 3 bases, the J end by 10 bases, with 15 bases between. Germline lookup yields CDR1 LNHDA and CDR2 SQIVND (reference sequence). The CDR3 spells CASSIDGQSGKLFF. CDR3 nucleotide sequence: TGTGCCAGTAGTATCGATGGGCAAAGTGGAAAACTGTTTTTT.

The chain uses TRBV28 and TRBJ2-5; 9 bases match TRBD2. Judging by the DNA end, TRBJ2-7 fits better; the J call may be wrong. Germline CDR1 MDHEN, CDR2 SYDVKM. The CDR3 totals 14 residues. CDR3 nucleotide sequence: TGTGCCAGCAGTCCCTTAGCGGGAGAGTACGAGCAGTACTTC. This sequence encodes CASSPLAGEYEQYF.

This clone has a single count. The chain combines TRBV28 with TRBJ2-5; weak D call: TRBD2 (6 bases). The CDR3 extends over 15 amino acids. V lost 5 bases to trimming and J lost 0 bases, with 13 bases between them. Looked up from germline, CDR1 is MDHEN and CDR2 is SYDVKM. The CDR3 nucleotides are TGTGCCAGCAGTCAACTAGCAGGGTACCAAGAGACCCAGTACTTC. This gives the protein CASSQLAGYQETQYF.

The V and J genes are TRBV5-4 and TRBJ1-2; D is possibly TRBD1 (5 bases). The CDR3 runs to 14 residues. Germline assignment: CDR1 SGHNT and CDR2 YYREEE (reference sequence). Deletions cut 0 bases from V and 2 bases from J, with 8 bases between. DNA for the CDR3: TGTGCCAGCAGCTTGGGTGGACACAACTATGGCTACACCTTC. Protein product: CASSLGGHNYGYTF.

The chain carries TRBV30 and TRBJ2-1, with D possibly called TRBD1 or TRBD2 (5 bases each). This CDR3 spans 11 amino acids. CDR1 and CDR2 (germline): GTSNPN, SVGIG (reference sequence). Between the trimmed V and J ends, which lost 5 bases and 3 bases, there was a span of 5 bases. The CDR3: CAWGGYNEQFF. CDR3 nucleotides: TGTGCCTGGGGGGGCTACAATGAGCAGTTCTTC.

This clone showed up just once. This chain uses TRBV6-1 with TRBJ2-7; D is uncertain. Trimming took 4 bases from V and 0 from J, leaving 10 bases between them. Germline CDR1 reads MNHNS; CDR2 reads SASEGT. The CDR3 consists of 14 residues. The CDR3 nucleotides read TGTGCCAGCAGTGTAGGACGAGGCTCCTACGAGCAGTACTTC. The encoded protein is CASSVGRGSYEQYF.